Listed below are T cell receptor beta chains from one sample, sequenced in a study of early T cells in non-severe SARS-CoV-2 infection. One entry per CDR3 protein results from TCRdb running MiXCR on the 5' RACE reads. The table shows roughly 31,000 distinct CDR3 sequences, with approximately 4.2% occurring only once. The sequenced material came from whole blood. All receptors derive from an adult who was a healthcare worker with PCR-confirmed SARS-CoV-2 infection or an uninfected control (not recorded which). Both conserved end residues are part of each CDR3. D genes are given only for firm matches. Clone size is stated in some rows and not others, as once, few, many or a class when expanded.

>TRBJ1-4|many|TRBD1|TRBV28
TGTGCCAGCACCTTGGGGACAGGGGTCATCTATGAAAAACTGTTTTTT
CASTLGTGVIYEKLFF
>TRBJ1-2|many|-|TRBV27
TGTGCCAGCAGTCAAGGGGGGAACTATGGCTACACCTTC
CASSQGGNYGYTF
>TRBJ1-3|-|-|TRBV28
TGTGCCAGCAGAACTTCTGCCTCTGGAAACACCATATATTTT
CASRTSASGNTIYF
>TRBJ1-1|-|-|TRBV7-9
TGTGCCAGCAGCTTATCGAACGGCGGGGATGCTTTCTTT
CASSLSNGGDAFF
>TRBJ2-7|many|-|TRBV29-1
TGCAGCGTTGACGGGGTGGATCCGCACGCTATCTACGAGCAGTACTTC
CSVDGVDPHAIYEQYF
>TRBJ2-3|many|-|TRBV5-1
TGCGCCAGCACCCTGGACGGGGGAACCTCACCAGATACGCAGTATTTT
CASTLDGGTSPDTQYF
>TRBJ1-5|few|-|TRBV18
TGTGCCAGCTCACCAGGACAAATCAACAATCAGCCCCAGCATTTT
CASSPGQINNQPQHF
>TRBJ2-1|many|TRBD2|TRBV28
TGTGCCAGCAGTTTCGTCGTAAAGCGGGATAGAAATGAGCAGTTCTTC
CASSFVVKRDRNEQFF
>TRBJ1-1|few|TRBD1|TRBV5-1
TGCGCCAGCACCTCCGGGACAGCACGTGAAGCTTTCTTT
CASTSGTAREAFF
>TRBJ2-1|few|-|TRBV7-2
TGTGCCAGCAGCTTAGTAGTCGGGGACAATGAGCAGTTCTTC
CASSLVVGDNEQFF
>TRBJ1-5|many|TRBD1|TRBV5-1
TGCGCCAGCAGCTTCGGGACAGGGCTCGGGCAGCCCCAGCATTTT
CASSFGTGLGQPQHF
>TRBJ1-6|many|TRBD1|TRBV28
TGTGCCAGCAGTACGACAGGGGGCATTTCACCCCTCCACTTT
CASSTTGGISPLHF
>TRBJ2-1|many|-|TRBV4-1
TGCGCCAGCAGCCAAGATAGCGGAACCTACAATGAGCAGTTCTTC
CASSQDSGTYNEQFF